Listed below are T cell receptor beta chains from one sample, sequenced in a study of cytomegalovirus exposure and HLA in healthy donors. Clones were read by immunoSEQ multiplex PCR, and TCRdb kept only the in-frame ones, dropping some. The sample carries about 200,000 clones, 85% to 90% recorded once. The sample taken for sequencing was PBMCs. Receptor source: a man under 40 in good health and CMV-seronegative. CDR3s include the opening cysteine and the closing phenylalanine or tryptophan. The size field is filled for only some rows; it gives once, few, many or a size class.

>few|TRBV28
CASSSSRDRVIKAKYF
>.|TRBV27
CASSLTPLAKETQYF
>.|TRBV28
CASGRGDTEAFF
>.|TRBV6-5
CASRSRGGRDEQFF
>.|TRBV18
CASSREEETQYF
>.|TRBV19
CASTADSPYGYTF
>once|TRBV28
CASYPRDTKMVVQPQHF
>.|TRBV11-3
CASSLGAGGTDTQYF
>once|TRBV4-2
CASSQSSEKLFF
>.|TRBV30
CAWSDSYAYEQYF
>.|TRBV5-1
CASSSRDAGELYEQYF
>.|TRBV7-2
CASSLALLAGGGEQYF
>once|TRBV4-1
CASSRVGGSGRDTGELFF
>.|TRBV7-7
CASSRDRAQNEQFF
>.|TRBV28
CASSPRTGKIQPQHF
>.|TRBV5-4
CASSADRGLEKLFF
>.|TRBV27
CASSPAGQGGYEQYF
>.|TRBV2
CASRRGQPANSNQPQHF